Below are 31 T cell receptor beta chains sequenced from a single sample in a study of T cell repertoires in cytomegalovirus infection. One entry per CDR3 protein results from TCRdb running MiXCR on the reads. Of roughly 100,000 distinct CDR3 sequences listed, about 15% are singletons. Sequenced material: PBMCs. The origin of the receptors is a human donor in good health (CMV status not recorded). Some clones in this sample may be carry-over from other donors' samples.

This clonotype was found many times. The chain carries TRBV28 and TRBJ1-2; 8 bases align to TRBD1. With 10 bases clipped from V and 4 bases from J, the junction kept 14 bases outside the gene matches. Germline CDR1 MDHEN, CDR2 SYDVKM. The CDR3 is 15 residues long. The CDR3 sequence is CATYNSQGAGYGYTF. CDR3 nucleotides: TGTGCCACCTACAATAGTCAGGGGGCTGGCTATGGCTACACCTTC.

This clonotype was picked up many times. CDR3 amino acids: CASSEARNNEQFF. CDR3 coding DNA: TGTGCCAGCAGTGAAGCGAGGAACAATGAGCAGTTCTTC. This chain connects TRBV2 to TRBJ2-1, with D uncertain. The V end was cut by 0 bases, the J end by 5 bases, with 5 bases between. This CDR3 has 13 residues. Germline CDR1 SNHLY, CDR2 FYNNEI.

This clonotype was counted only a few times. A much larger clone sits a single nucleotide away, making a read error possible. The gene calls are TRBV7-6 and TRBJ1-5, with a tentative D call TRBD1 (5 bases). The CDR3 sequence is 15 residues long. The germline V gene encodes CDR1 SGHVS and CDR2 FNYEAQ. V gave up 5 bases and J gave up 6 bases, with 17 bases separating them. The CDR3 reads CASSPMWGSGQPQHF. CDR3 DNA: TGTGCCAGCAGCCCAATGTGGGGCAGCGGTCAGCCCCAGCATTTT.

In regard to this clonotype: A read error may be the cause here, since a much bigger clone is one base away. This rearrangement joins TRBV7-2 to TRBJ2-3, with a weak D call TRBD2 (6 bases). Per the germline V gene, CDR1 is SGHTA and CDR2 is FQGNSA. CDR3 length equals 15 residues. The CDR3 DNA sequence: TGTGCCAGCAGCCCGCGACTAGTCAATGCAGAAACGCAGTATTTT. It specifies CASSPRLVNAETQYF.

This chain connects TRBV18 to TRBJ2-7; 9 bases match TRBD2. CDR1 is KGHSH and CDR2 is LQKENI in the germline V gene. This CDR3 has 15 residues. The J segment lost 3 bases and the V segment lost 6 bases, leaving 9 bases of the junction unmatched. The CDR3 nucleotides read TGTGCCAGCTCTCCTCAGCGGGGGGCAGGCTACGAGCAGTACTTC. Amino acid sequence: CASSPQRGAGYEQYF. The whole variable domain, remainder taken from reference TRBV18 and TRBJ2-7, is NAGVMQNPRHLVRRRGQEARLRCSPMKGHSHVYWYRQLPEEGLKFMVYLQKENIIDESGMPKERFSAEFPKEGPSILRIQQVVRGDSAAYFCASSPQRGAGYEQYFGPGTRLTVT.

The chain carries TRBV3-1 and TRBJ1-2; 7 nucleotides match TRBD1. From germline, CDR1 is LGHDT and CDR2 YNNKEL (reference sequence). V lost 2 bases and J lost 0; bases outside the gene matches: 9. The CDR3 contains 17 residues. CDR3: CASSQPPGTVSNYGYTF. In nucleotides, the CDR3 is TGTGCCAGCAGCCAACCCCCAGGGACAGTCTCTAACTATGGCTACACCTTC.

This clonotype was seen only a few times. The chain employs TRBV7-6 and TRBJ2-7; 14 bases align to TRBD2. This CDR3 has 12 amino acids. Trimming cost V 8 bases and J 6 bases; bases outside gene matches: 0. Germline V CDR1 and CDR2: SGHVS, FNYEAQ. The CDR3 region has the DNA TGTGCCAGCGGGACTAGCGGGGGCGAGCAGTACTTC. Translation: CASGTSGGEQYF.

About this clonotype itself: This may stem from a read error, because a much larger clone lies one nucleotide away. The chain couples TRBV27 to TRBJ1-5; perhaps TRBD1 as D (6 bases). This CDR3 has 15 amino acids. The germline gives CDR1 MNHEY, CDR2 SMNVEV (reference sequence). The CDR3 region has the DNA TGTGCCAGCAGTCCTAGGGGGGGAAGCAATCAGGCCCAGCATTTT. Its protein is CASSPRGGSNQAQHF.

This clonotype was counted between two and nine times. The chain links TRBV28 to TRBJ1-1, with a possible D match to TRBD1 (5 bases). This CDR3 is 14 amino acids long. The V gene's germline CDR1 is MDHEN and CDR2 SYDVKM. V lost 10 bases to trimming and J lost 1 base, with 16 bases between them. The CDR3 region is CATERGSGNTEAFF. The CDR3 nucleotides are TGTGCCACCGAACGGGGGAGCGGGAACACTGAAGCTTTCTTT.

The chain couples TRBV12-3 or TRBV12-4 to TRBJ2-3, with 7 bases that match TRBD2. After removal of 7 bases from V and 0 bases from J, the junction contained 7 bases not matched to a gene. The CDR3 runs 15 residues. For the CDR3, the DNA is TGTGCCAGCATCAAGCGGGGTTCTAGCACAGATACGCAGTATTTT. It encodes CASIKRGSSTDTQYF.

This clonotype came up a few times. The rearrangement joins TRBV11-2 to TRBJ2-1; 8 bases agree with TRBD1. Germline lookup yields CDR1 SGHAT and CDR2 FQNNGV. The CDR3 consists of 13 residues. V lost 5 bases to trimming and J lost 14 bases; unmatched junction nucleotides: 11. The CDR3 protein is CASSLNQGAVKFF. The CDR3 DNA is TGTGCCAGCAGCCTTAATCAGGGGGCAGTTAAGTTCTTC.

This clonotype came up many times. The chain recombines TRBV7-9 with TRBJ1-1; no clear D. The CDR3 contains 13 residues. Trimming removed 1 base at V and 5 bases at J, with 8 bases between. Germline CDR1 and CDR2: SEHNR and FQNEAQ (reference sequence). The CDR3 spells CASSLVRGTEAFF. In DNA, the CDR3 is TGTGCCAGCAGCTTAGTCCGGGGAACTGAAGCTTTCTTT.

This clonotype was recorded many times. V gene TRBV7-2 combines with J gene TRBJ2-3, with a tentative D call TRBD2 (7 bases). The CDR3 extends over 15 amino acids. Germline V gives CDR1 SGHTA, CDR2 FQGNSA. The germline V and J ends were trimmed by 3 bases and 4 bases, with 14 bases remaining between them. Here the CDR3 DNA reads TGTGCCAGCAGCTTCACGGGGGGCAGGGCAGATACGCAGTATTTT. Translated, it gives CASSFTGGRADTQYF.

The chain joins TRBV7-8 to TRBJ2-2; 8 nucleotides align to TRBD1. There are 15 residues in the CDR3. V lost 4 bases to trimming and J lost 4 bases; unmatched junction nucleotides: 5. Germline-derived CDR1 and CDR2 are SGHVS and FQNEAQ. CDR3: CASSSDRVGTGELFF. Written as DNA, the CDR3 is TGTGCCAGCAGCTCGGACAGGGTGGGCACCGGGGAGCTGTTTTTT.

The chain combines TRBV27 with TRBJ2-7; D might be TRBD1 or TRBD2, each matching 5 bases. The V and J ends lost 7 bases and 3 bases respectively, with 7 bases between them. Germline CDR1 reads MNHEY; CDR2 reads SMNVEV (reference sequence). The length of the CDR3 is 11 residues. In nucleotides, the CDR3 is TGTGCCAGCATGGGGGTCTACGAGCAGTACTTC. Its translation is CASMGVYEQYF.

A few counts support this clonotype. The chain joins TRBV6-5 to TRBJ2-7, with 8 bases aligning to TRBD1. J lost 0 bases, V lost 6 bases, and 4 bases had no gene match. From germline, CDR1 is MNHEY and CDR2 SVGAGI. The CDR3 spans 14 residues. The CDR3: CASSRTGPSYEQYF. CDR3 DNA: TGTGCCAGCAGCCGGACAGGGCCCTCCTACGAGCAGTACTTC.

This clonotype was observed a handful of times. The chain's CDR3 is CSAKGGGALTGELFF. Written as DNA, the CDR3 is TGCAGTGCGAAAGGGGGGGGGGCCCTCACCGGGGAGCTGTTTTTT. The chain has TRBV20-1 and TRBJ2-2, with a tentative D call TRBD2 (7 bases). CDR3 length equals 15 residues. Germline CDR1 DFQATT, CDR2 SNEGSKA (reference sequence). V was pared by 6 bases and J by 4 bases, with 18 bases between.

This clonotype was seen ten or more times. The chain links TRBV7-3 to TRBJ2-7; D is uncertain. The CDR3 contains 14 residues. Germline-derived CDR1 and CDR2 are SGHTA and FQGTGA. V was clipped by 0 bases and J by 7 bases, with 13 bases between them. The CDR3 reads CASSLTEAVGEQYF. The DNA for the CDR3 is TGTGCCAGCAGCTTAACCGAGGCCGTGGGAGAGCAGTACTTC.

The rearrangement links TRBV20-1 to TRBJ2-3; the match to TRBD1 covers 8 bases. CDR3 length: 15 residues. J was trimmed by 5 bases and V by 5 bases; bases with no gene match: 12. Germline CDR1 is DFQATT and CDR2 is SNEGSKA (reference sequence). The CDR3 loop reads CSAPSTGDSGDTQYF. In nucleotides, the CDR3 is TGCAGTGCTCCATCGACAGGGGATAGTGGAGATACGCAGTATTTT.

On this clonotype: At one of its ends the junction is not consistent with the germline gene, which may arise from a read error. The chain recombines TRBV25-1 with TRBJ2-3; 8 bases agree with TRBD1. CDR1 MGHDK and CDR2 SYGVNS come from the germline V gene. The CDR3 is 14 amino acids. This CDR3 is CASSLTGVTVTQYF. CDR3 nucleotides: TGTGCCAGCAGCCTGACAGGGGTCACAGTTACGCAGTATTTT.

This clonotype was found many times. V usage is TRBV7-3 and J usage is TRBJ2-2; D is perhaps TRBD2 (5 bases). The germline V gene has CDR1 SGHTA and CDR2 FQGTGA. The germline V and J ends were trimmed by 6 bases and 4 bases, with 12 bases remaining between them. The CDR3 sequence is 14 residues long. The CDR3 reads CASRPPGSTGELFF. In DNA, the CDR3 is TGTGCCAGCAGGCCTCCGGGGAGCACCGGGGAGCTGTTTTTT.

At least ten counts were recorded for this clonotype. The rearrangement joins TRBV14 to TRBJ1-6; 8 bases agree with TRBD1. Unmatched junction bases numbered 6, after V lost 1 base and J lost 7 bases. The CDR3 runs 16 residues. CDR1 and CDR2 from the germline V gene are SGHDN and FVKESK. CDR3 coding DNA: TGTGCCAGCAGCCAAGGACAGGGGATTATAAATTCACCCCTCCACTTT. As protein: CASSQGQGIINSPLHF. The variable domain in full, with the rest retrieved from reference TRBV14 and TRBJ1-6, is EAGVTQFPSHSVIEKGQTVTLRCDPISGHDNLYWYRRVMGKEIKFLLHFVKESKQDESGMPNNRFLAERTGGTYSTLKVQPAELEDSGVYFCASSQGQGIINSPLHFGNGTRLTVT.

The CDR3 DNA follows: TGTGCCAGCAGCTTACTTGGGGGGAGGAATGAAAAACTGTTTTTT. The encoded protein is CASSLLGGRNEKLFF. J is TRBJ1-4 and V is TRBV7-2, with D possibly being TRBD1 (5 bases). Per germline, CDR1 SGHTA and CDR2 FQGNSA. V was shortened by 2 bases and J by 5 bases, with 12 bases between the two germline ends. The CDR3 is 15 residues long.

Many counts were recorded for this clonotype. This chain joins TRBV7-2 and TRBJ2-4; tentative D call: TRBD2 (6 bases). The germline V gene has CDR1 SGHTA and CDR2 FQGNSA. V was pared by 8 bases and J by 13 bases, with 18 bases between. The CDR3 has 12 amino acids. For the CDR3, the DNA is TGTGCCAGCGGGGCTAAGGGACTTGGACAGTACTTC. This encodes CASGAKGLGQYF.

This clonotype was seen at least ten times. This CDR3 is CASSLFLGLAGGDGANVLTF. Here the CDR3 DNA reads TGTGCCAGCAGCTTATTTCTTGGACTAGCGGGGGGAGATGGGGCCAACGTCCTGACTTTC. The gene calls are TRBV11-2 and TRBJ2-6; 14 bases are shared with TRBD2. Germline CDR1 SGHAT, CDR2 FQNNGV. After removal of 2 bases from V and 3 bases from J, the junction contained 9 bases not matched to a gene. This CDR3 contains 20 residues.

At least ten counts were recorded for this clonotype. This chain joins TRBV7-8 and TRBJ1-5; no definite D call. Germline V lookup: CDR1 SGHVS, CDR2 FQNEAQ. V was pared by 1 base and J by 1 base, with 8 bases between. This CDR3 has 15 amino acids. CDR3 in amino acids: CASSLGAGSNQPQHF. The DNA of the CDR3 is TGTGCCAGCAGCTTAGGGGCAGGAAGCAATCAGCCCCAGCATTTT.

In the case of this clonotype: This sequence may be a read error, since a much larger clone differs from it by one base. The chain is built from TRBV7-9 and TRBJ2-7; D is unclear. This CDR3 is built from 13 residues. Per germline, CDR1 SEHNR and CDR2 FQNEAQ (reference sequence). The CDR3, as DNA: TGTGCCAGCAGCTTAGCGCGAGCCTACGGGCAGTACTTC. Translation gives CASSLARAYGQYF.

CDR3: CASSSSGTLGYTF. The CDR3 DNA follows: TGTGCCAGCAGCTCCTCCGGGACGCTGGGCTACACCTTC. The V gene is TRBV7-2, the J gene TRBJ1-2; tentatively, D is TRBD1 (5 bases). CDR1 and CDR2 from the germline V gene are SGHTA and FQGNSA. This CDR3 has 13 amino acids. V was cut by 4 bases and J by 8 bases, with 14 bases left in between.

This rearrangement joins TRBV11-2 to TRBJ1-2, with a possible D match to TRBD1 (6 bases). Trimming took off 3 bases at V and 2 bases at J, with 10 bases between the two ends. This CDR3 contains 14 residues. Germline CDR1 SGHAT, CDR2 FQNNGV. The CDR3 coding sequence is TGTGCCAGCAGCTTCACCAGGGGAAACTATGGCTACACCTTC. Its protein is CASSFTRGNYGYTF.

This clonotype was detected only a few times. The chain links TRBV18 to TRBJ1-3; D unresolved. This CDR3 has 17 amino acids. Germline CDR1 KGHSH, CDR2 LQKENI. V lost 4 bases and J 1 base, leaving 17 bases between the germline ends. The DNA for the CDR3 is TGTGCCAGCTCACGCGCCCGTGGGCAAGGGTCTGGAAACACCATATATTTT. Its protein is CASSRARGQGSGNTIYF.

V is TRBV2 and J is TRBJ1-2; D is uncertain. This CDR3 contains 13 residues. V shed 7 bases and J shed 2 bases, with 11 bases lying between them. CDR1 and CDR2 (germline): SNHLY, FYNNEI. The CDR3 DNA follows: TGTGCCAGCACTCTCGACGGCAACTATGGCTACACCTTC. It translates to CASTLDGNYGYTF.